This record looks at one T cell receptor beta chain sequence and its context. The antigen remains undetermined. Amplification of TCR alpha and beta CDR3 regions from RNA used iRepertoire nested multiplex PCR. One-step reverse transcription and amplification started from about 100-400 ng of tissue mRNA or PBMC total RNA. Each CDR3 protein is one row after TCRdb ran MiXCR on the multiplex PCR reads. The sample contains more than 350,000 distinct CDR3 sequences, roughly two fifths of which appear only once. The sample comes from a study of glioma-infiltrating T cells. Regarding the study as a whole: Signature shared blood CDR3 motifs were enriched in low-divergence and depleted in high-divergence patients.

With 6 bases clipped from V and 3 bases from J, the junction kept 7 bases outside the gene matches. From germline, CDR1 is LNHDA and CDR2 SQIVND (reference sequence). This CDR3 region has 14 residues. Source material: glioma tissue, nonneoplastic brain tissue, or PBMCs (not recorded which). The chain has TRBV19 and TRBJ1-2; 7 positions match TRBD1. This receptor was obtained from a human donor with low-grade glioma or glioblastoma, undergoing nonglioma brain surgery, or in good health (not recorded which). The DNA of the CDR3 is TGTGCCAGTAGGCCCCCGGGACAGTACTATGGCTACACCTTC. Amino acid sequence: CASRPPGQYYGYTF.